This T cell receptor (beta chain) originates from a study of shared clonotypes between healthy human individuals. Cells designated naive CD8 were CD45RO-negative and were positively selected for CCR7, with terminally differentiated effector memory CD45RA+ cells excluded. TCRdb keeps only in-frame clones here, not all; method: immunoSEQ multiplex PCR. This table has roughly 2.1 million clones, around 93% appearing once. The CDR3 runs to 13 residues. Germline V CDR1 and CDR2: SGHAT, FQDESV (reference sequence). The V end lost 3 bases, the J end lost 7 bases, and 9 bases lay between the germline ends. The receptor comes from a young man in good health. Some clones in this sample may be carry-over from other donors' samples. The source material was naive CD8+ T cells from PBMCs. The chain is built from TRBV11-1 and TRBJ2-2, with unresolved D. DNA of the CDR3: TGTGCCAGCAGCTTGGATTTACTCGGGGAGCTGTTTTTT. This encodes CASSLDLLGELFF.